This T cell receptor beta chain stems from a study of CD8+ T cells in alopecia areata. Study at large: By percentage of affected scalp area, the severity of treated patients was scored.

This CDR3 is built from 16 residues. The V and J ends lost 2 bases and 0 bases respectively, with 12 bases between them. Germline CDR1 is MGHRA and CDR2 is YSYEKL. General study findings and limits: Clonality in the scalp and expanded CD8+ clones ranked among the top 100 were significantly decreased by tofacitinib. For lesional scalp, especially alopecia totalis/universalis, clonality was higher than in normal scalp. The study found that many expanded lesional clones persisted in scalp and blood during tofacitinib.

RNA, once extracted, was reverse transcribed into cDNA for use as the sequencing template. The protocol was immunoSEQ multiplex PCR, while the TCRdb copy is restricted to in-frame clones and leaves out a portion. The sample carries 100,000 to 140,000 clones, 84% recorded once. Comment on this clone: What it recognizes is unknown.

As to treatment: oral pan-JAK inhibitor, 5-10 mg twice daily. The sequenced sample was CD8+ T cells sorted from blood, obtained at week 24, from a patient treated with tofacitinib. This chain connects TRBV4-1 to TRBJ2-3; TRBD1 might be the D (6 bases). This TCR was recovered from a human donor with alopecia areata. DNA for the CDR3: TGCGCCAGCAGCCAACAACAGGGTCCCAGCACAGATACGCAGTATTTT. Protein product: CASSQQQGPSTDTQYF.